This TCR beta chain was captured in a study of OX40 agonist ivuxolimab in advanced cancers. Overall study context: Ivuxolimab, an antibody acting as an agonist of OX40 (CD134), was used to treat patients.

For this clone: Its target is not known.

The study, taken as a whole, reports: At 0.1 to 3.0 mg/kg and by week 6, clonal expansion occurred in CD4+ and CD8+ blood T cells.

The table came from immunoSEQ multiplex PCR; TCRdb's copy has only in-frame clones and leaves some out. The table lists 100,000 to 150,000 clones, 85% to 95% of them singletons. With baseline, cycle 4 day 1, and cycle 7 day 1 as timepoints, blood was sampled. The CDR3 length is 11 residues. Germline V gives CDR1 SGHTA, CDR2 FQGNSA. V was pared by 2 bases and J by 11 bases, with 9 bases between. The sequenced sample was CD4+ or CD8+ T cells sorted from blood, obtained in a trial of the OX40 agonist ivuxolimab. This receptor was identified in an adult with an advanced solid tumor such as melanoma, head and neck, liver or kidney cancer. The chain combines TRBV7-2 with TRBJ1-2; tentative D call: TRBD1 (5 bases). CDR3 residues: CASSLPGLYTF. Here the CDR3 DNA reads TGTGCCAGCAGCTTACCGGGACTTTACACCTTC.